What follows are 27 T cell receptor beta chains derived from one specimen sequenced in a study of control samples from healthy donors and cancer patients. The protocol was immunoSEQ multiplex PCR, while the TCRdb copy is restricted to in-frame clones and leaves out a portion. The sample shows about 130,000 clones, approximately 95% of them seen only once. Material for sequencing was blood. These receptors all come from a man aged 30 to 39 in good health.

The CDR3 DNA is TGTGCCAGCAGCTTAGTGGGACAGAGGTACAATGAGCAGTTCTTC. Translation gives CASSLVGQRYNEQFF. This sequence joins TRBV7-2 and TRBJ2-1; 7 bases are a match to TRBD1. Germline CDR1 SGHTA, CDR2 FQGNSA. CDR3 length: 15 residues. Trimming cost V 1 base and J 4 bases; bases outside gene matches: 4.

This clone was found once. The V gene is TRBV4-1, the J gene TRBJ2-3, with 7 nucleotides matching TRBD1. V shed 7 bases and J 2 bases; nucleotides not matched to a gene: 18. The germline V gene has CDR1 MGHRA and CDR2 YSYEKL. There are 18 residues in the CDR3. The CDR3 DNA is TGCGCCAGCACCCCCACAGGGGTGGGTGTAGGGAACACAGATACGCAGTATTTT. This gives the protein CASTPTGVGVGNTDTQYF.

The V and J genes are TRBV4-1 and TRBJ2-5; no clear D gene. The CDR3 loop spans 14 amino acids. Per the germline V gene, CDR1 is MGHRA and CDR2 is YSYEKL. Trimming stripped 1 base from V and 0 bases from J, with 6 bases between. The CDR3 DNA reads TGCGCCAGCAGCCAAGGGACGGACCAAGAGACCCAGTACTTC. As protein: CASSQGTDQETQYF.

V gene TRBV7-2 combines with J gene TRBJ2-1, with D maybe TRBD1 (6 bases). This CDR3 comprises 15 residues. Per the germline V gene, CDR1 is SGHTA and CDR2 is FQGNSA. V was pared by 1 base and J by 3 bases, with 10 bases between. CDR3 residues: CASSLDRAFYNEQFF. CDR3 bases: TGTGCCAGCAGCTTAGACAGGGCTTTCTACAATGAGCAGTTCTTC.

The rearrangement links TRBV4-2 to TRBJ2-3; 8 nucleotides match TRBD1. This CDR3 is 15 amino acids long. The germline V gene has CDR1 LGHNA and CDR2 YNFKEQ. V lost 1 base to trimming and J lost 2 bases; unmatched junction nucleotides: 2. CDR3 nucleotide sequence: TGTGCCAGCAGCCAAGCGGGACAGGTCACAGATACGCAGTATTTT. It yields the protein CASSQAGQVTDTQYF.

The V call is TRBV3-1 (or the pseudogene TRBV3-2), the J call TRBJ2-7; maybe TRBD1 (6 bases). This CDR3 region has 14 residues. CDR1 LGHDT and CDR2 YNNKEL come from the germline V gene (reference sequence). The V gene lost 3 bases and the J gene lost 0 bases, with 9 bases spanning the gap. This CDR3 reads CASSHRDNSYEQYF. CDR3 bases: TGTGCCAGCAGCCACCGGGACAACTCCTACGAGCAGTACTTC.

The gene calls are TRBV5-1 and TRBJ1-1, with D possibly TRBD1 on 5 matching bases. The CDR3 consists of 13 residues. Germline V gives CDR1 SGHRS, CDR2 YFSETQ. The V end was cut by 3 bases, the J end by 6 bases, with 12 bases between. The CDR3 region has the DNA TGCGCCAGCAGCTGGGGACCCCCGGCTGAAGCTTTCTTT. Translating it yields CASSWGPPAEAFF. The complete variable domain, with remaining parts taken from reference TRBV5-1 and TRBJ1-1, reads KAGVTQTPRYLIKTRGQQVTLSCSPISGHRSVSWYQQTPGQGLQFLFEYFSETQRNKGNFPGRFSGRQFSNSRSEMNVSTLELGDSALYLCASSWGPPAEAFFGQGTRLTVV.

The genes are TRBV15 and TRBJ2-7; 7 bases fit TRBD1. This CDR3 region has 14 residues. Unmatched junction bases numbered 7, after V lost 3 bases and J lost 5 bases. CDR1 and CDR2 from the germline V gene are LNHNV and YYDKDF (reference sequence). DNA for the CDR3: TGTGCCACCAGCAGGTCCGGGACAGAAGACGAGCAGTACTTC. Encoded protein: CATSRSGTEDEQYF. The full variable domain, its missing parts supplied by reference TRBV15 and TRBJ2-7, is DAMVIQNPRYQVTQFGKPVTLSCSQTLNHNVMYWYQQKSSQAPKLLFHYYDKDFNNEADTPDNFQSRRPNTSFCFLDIRSPGLGDTAMYLCATSRSGTEDEQYFGPGTRLTVT.

This clone was observed a single time. The chain combines TRBV7-8 with TRBJ2-7, with 7 bases fitting TRBD1. V trimming: 6 bases; J trimming: 2 bases; junction bases outside the gene matches: 10. Germline V lookup: CDR1 SGHVS, CDR2 FQNEAQ. This CDR3 spans 15 amino acids. The CDR3 reads CASSLRPDRTYEQYF. The CDR3 DNA is TGTGCCAGCAGTTTACGCCCGGACAGGACCTACGAGCAGTACTTC.

This chain links TRBV6-4 with TRBJ2-2, with 10 bases aligning to TRBD1. V lost 2 bases and J lost 3; bases outside the gene matches: 0. Germline assignment: CDR1 MRHNA and CDR2 SNTAGT. This CDR3 is 15 amino acids long. CDR3 protein: CASSDGTGDTGELFF. In DNA, the CDR3 is TGTGCCAGCAGTGACGGGACAGGGGACACCGGGGAGCTGTTTTTT.

The genes are TRBV7-2 and TRBJ1-1, with D possibly TRBD1 on 6 matching bases. The CDR3 sequence is 14 residues long. Germline loops: CDR1 SGHTA, CDR2 FQGNSA. Trimming took off 3 bases at V and 2 bases at J, with 10 bases between the two ends. CDR3 nucleotides: TGTGCCAGCAGCTTTGGCAGGGGAAACACTGAAGCTTTCTTT. Translation gives CASSFGRGNTEAFF. Filled out from reference TRBV7-2 and TRBJ1-1, the complete variable domain reads GAGVSQSPSNKVTEKGKDVELRCDPISGHTALYWYRQSLGQGLEFLIYFQGNSAPDKSGLPSDRFSAERTGGSVSTLTIQRTQQEDSAVYLCASSFGRGNTEAFFGQGTRLTVV.

This chain connects TRBV7-2 to TRBJ2-2; D is unclear. The CDR3 covers 14 residues. In germline, CDR1 is SGHTA, CDR2 FQGNSA. The V end lost 6 bases, the J end lost 2 bases, and 10 bases lay between the germline ends. The CDR3 spells CASSVLGNTGELFF. The DNA of the CDR3 is TGTGCCAGCAGTGTCCTTGGAAACACCGGGGAGCTGTTTTTT.

This clone was detected once. CDR3 in DNA: TGTGCCAGCAGTTATAGGGACATCTACAATGAGCAGTTCTTC. Amino acid sequence: CASSYRDIYNEQFF. The genes are TRBV6-5 and TRBJ2-1; D may be TRBD1 (6 bases). Germline CDR1 is MNHEY and CDR2 is SVGAGI. The V and J ends lost 3 bases and 3 bases respectively, with 9 bases between them. The CDR3 is made up of 14 amino acids.

The chain links TRBV27 to TRBJ1-6; TRBD1 matches at 7 bases. Looked up from germline, CDR1 is MNHEY and CDR2 is SMNVEV (reference sequence). The V and J ends lost 3 bases and 8 bases, in that order; junction bases with no gene match: 7. The length of the CDR3 is 15 residues. This CDR3 reads CASSLYRGRDSPLHF. CDR3 nucleotide sequence: TGTGCCAGCAGTTTGTACAGGGGCAGGGATTCACCCCTCCACTTT.

In this sample, this clone turned up once. The J gene is TRBJ2-7, the V gene TRBV27, with unresolved D. Germline CDR1 reads MNHEY; CDR2 reads SMNVEV (reference sequence). Trimming stripped 3 bases from V and 0 bases from J, with 12 bases between. The CDR3 is 15 residues long. DNA for the CDR3: TGTGCCAGCAGTTTTGCCAGCGCGCCCTCCTACGAGCAGTACTTC. Translating gives CASSFASAPSYEQYF.

The J gene is TRBJ2-3, the V gene TRBV7-2, with D perhaps TRBD1 or TRBD2 (7 bases each). Germline lookup yields CDR1 SGHTA and CDR2 FQGNSA. The CDR3 is 16 residues long. Trimming stripped 10 bases from V and 0 bases from J, with 20 bases between. The chain's CDR3 is CANENRGGRSTDTQYF. The CDR3 DNA sequence: TGTGCCAACGAGAACAGGGGAGGGAGAAGCACAGATACGCAGTATTTT.

In this sample, this clone turned up once. The chain has TRBV2 and TRBJ1-1; the D is unclear. Germline CDR1 and CDR2: SNHLY and FYNNEI. This CDR3 contains 12 residues. V was trimmed by 4 bases and J by 6 bases, leaving 9 bases between them. The CDR3 spells CASSVQSAEAFF. The CDR3 DNA reads as TGTGCCAGCAGTGTCCAGAGTGCTGAAGCTTTCTTT.

This chain joins TRBV27 and TRBJ2-7; the D is unclear. The ends were cut back, 2 bases at V and 1 base at J, with 12 bases in the middle. Germline V lookup: CDR1 MNHEY, CDR2 SMNVEV (reference sequence). The length of the CDR3 is 15 residues. CDR3 sequence: CASSLGRDPSYEQYF. CDR3 sequence (DNA): TGTGCCAGCAGTTTAGGAAGGGATCCTTCCTACGAGCAGTACTTC.

This chain connects TRBV10-3 to TRBJ1-1; 7 bases align to TRBD1. Trimming at V came to 6 bases and at J to 1 base, leaving 5 bases not matched to a gene. The CDR3 has 14 residues. The germline V gene has CDR1 ENHRY and CDR2 SYGVKD. In DNA form, the CDR3 reads TGTGCCATCAGGGGGACAGCAAGGAACACTGAAGCTTTCTTT. Residues: CAIRGTARNTEAFF.

V and J are TRBV28 and TRBJ1-5; D ambiguous. The V gene's germline CDR1 is MDHEN and CDR2 SYDVKM. This CDR3 has 14 residues. The V gene lost 7 bases and the J gene lost 7 bases, with 17 bases spanning the gap. This chain's CDR3 is CASTSLRKGQPQHF. CDR3 coding DNA: TGTGCCAGCACCTCCCTCCGGAAGGGACAGCCCCAGCATTTT.

The V gene is TRBV10-1, the J gene TRBJ1-2, with 8 bases identical to TRBD1. The V and J ends lost 5 bases and 4 bases, in that order; junction bases with no gene match: 6. Germline V gene sequence: CDR1 WNHNN, CDR2 SYGVQD (reference sequence). The CDR3 runs 14 residues. The CDR3 DNA follows: TGCGCCAGCAGTCCGGGACAGGTCTCCTATGGCTACACCTTC. This gives the protein CASSPGQVSYGYTF.

The rearrangement joins TRBV27 to TRBJ1-1, with TRBD1 matching over 7 bases. Trimming cost V 3 bases and J 5 bases; bases outside gene matches: 12. This CDR3 contains 16 residues. Germline V gene lookup returns CDR1 MNHEY and CDR2 SMNVEV (reference sequence). The CDR3 DNA follows: TGTGCCAGCAGTTTCCTTGACAGGGAAGGATTAACTGAAGCTTTCTTT. Protein: CASSFLDREGLTEAFF.

V is TRBV30 and J is TRBJ2-1; 9 nucleotides align to TRBD2. The CDR3 sequence is 14 residues long. V dropped 3 bases and J dropped 3; count of bases not matched to a gene: 3. The germline gives CDR1 GTSNPN, CDR2 SVGIG (reference sequence). The CDR3 DNA sequence: TGTGCCTGGAGGTTAGCGGGGGACTACAATGAGCAGTTCTTC. This sequence encodes CAWRLAGDYNEQFF. The whole variable domain, remainder taken from reference TRBV30 and TRBJ2-1, is SQTIHQWPATLVQPVGSPLSLECTVEGTSNPNLYWYRQAAGRGLQLLFYSVGIGQISSEVPQNLSASRPQDRQFILSSKKLLLSDSGFYLCAWRLAGDYNEQFFGPGTRLTVL.

The V call is TRBV28, the J call TRBJ1-4, with TRBD1 as a possible D gene (6 bases). The CDR3 is 15 residues long. Germline V gene data show CDR1 as MDHEN and CDR2 as SYDVKM. Trimming shortened V by 6 bases and J by 0 bases, and 11 bases separated the two germline ends. CDR3 sequence: CASRLQGATNEKLFF. DNA for the CDR3: TGTGCCAGCAGACTACAGGGTGCAACTAATGAAAAACTGTTTTTT.

The V and J genes are TRBV18 and TRBJ1-1; D might be TRBD1 (5 bases). The V gene lost 2 bases and the J gene lost 3 bases, with 10 bases spanning the gap. Looked up from germline, CDR1 is KGHSH and CDR2 is LQKENI. This CDR3 has 14 residues. In DNA, the CDR3 is TGTGCCAGCTCACCAGGGGGAGGTGACACTGAAGCTTTCTTT. This codes for CASSPGGGDTEAFF.

The rearrangement links TRBV7-9 to TRBJ1-5, with D maybe TRBD1 (5 bases). Germline lookup yields CDR1 SEHNR and CDR2 FQNEAQ (reference sequence). V dropped 1 base and J dropped 1 base, with 8 bases sitting between them. CDR3 size: 15 residues. CDR3 in DNA: TGTGCCAGCAGCTTAGGAGCAGGGAGCAATCAGCCCCAGCATTTT. This translates into CASSLGAGSNQPQHF.

Regarding this clone: The same CDR3 is also encoded by other DNA sequences in this sample. The rearrangement uses TRBV3-1 (or the pseudogene TRBV3-2) and TRBJ2-5; D is tentatively TRBD1 or TRBD2 (6 bases each). The CDR3 contains 13 residues. Trimming took off 4 bases at V and 5 bases at J, with 11 bases between the two ends. Germline loops: CDR1 LGHDT, CDR2 YNNKEL (reference sequence). CDR3 sequence: CASSLGGRETQYF. The CDR3 coding sequence is TGTGCCAGCAGCCTTGGGGGGCGGGAGACCCAGTACTTC.